Below are 8 T cell receptor beta chains sequenced from a single sample in a study of human T cells and chemical hapten exposure (dated by TCRdb to the early 2020s). Library construction relied on RACE. Instrument used: NextSeq 500. TCRdb's own reprocessing of the public reads used fastp at Q25 and MiXCR and kept productive beta chains. For every CDR3 protein sequence, its rows merge into one entry that carries the most common genes and DNA. Recorded for this sample are about 51,000 distinct CDR3 sequences; 9.4% of them occurred a single time. The leading ten clones occupy roughly 13% of the sample. The time point label of this sample denotes: pre-sensitization, week 0. The treatment or condition label for this specimen denotes: therapeutic diphenylcyclopropenone sensitization with weekly scalp DPC. Sequencing was performed on whole blood, taken in connection with sensitization to the hapten diphenylcyclopropenone (DPC). The receptors shown here come from a woman aged 35 to 49 with alopecia areata. Some clones in this sample may be carry-over from other donors' samples.

Comments on this clonotype: A read error may be the cause here, since a much bigger clone is one base away. CDR3 DNA sequence: TGTGCCAGCAGCCGAACAGGGTTTCGGAACAAGCAGTACTTC. This translates into CASSRTGFRNKQYF. V and J are TRBV27 and TRBJ2-7, with D possibly being TRBD1 (6 bases). CDR1 and CDR2 (germline): MNHEY, SMNVEV (reference sequence). The germline V and J ends were trimmed by 6 bases and 8 bases, with 20 bases remaining between them. This CDR3 spans 14 amino acids.

This clonotype occurred a few times. The gene calls are TRBV5-5 and TRBJ2-5; 10 bases line up with TRBD2. The V gene end was trimmed by 0 bases and the J gene end by 0 bases; junction bases not matched to a gene: 8. Germline loops: CDR1 SGHKS, CDR2 YYEKEE (reference sequence). The CDR3 is 18 amino acids. CDR3 coding DNA: TGTGCCAGCAGCTTGGGTAAAGCGGGGGGGTCGTACCAAGAGACCCAGTACTTC. This sequence encodes CASSLGKAGGSYQETQYF.

This clonotype was detected many times. The rearrangement uses TRBV20-1 and TRBJ1-2; weak D call: TRBD1 (5 bases). The CDR3 spans 13 residues. Trimming cost V 5 bases and J 1 base, with 11 bases left between them. CDR1 is DFQATT, CDR2 SNEGSKA, per germline (reference sequence). The CDR3 DNA reads as TGCAGTGCTGGGGGAGGGGTTAACTATGGCTACACCTTC. It codes for CSAGGGVNYGYTF.

This clonotype was counted ten times or more. This chain uses TRBV11-1 with TRBJ2-5; D remains unclear. Germline V CDR1 and CDR2: SGHAT, FQDESV (reference sequence). V was shortened by 3 bases and J by 1 base, with 15 bases between the two germline ends. The CDR3 is 16 amino acids. The CDR3 region is CASSFGDLGVQETQYF. For the CDR3, the DNA is TGTGCCAGCAGCTTTGGCGATCTCGGTGTCCAAGAGACCCAGTACTTC.

This clonotype was observed many times. The chain combines TRBV6-2 or TRBV6-3 with TRBJ1-1; D might be TRBD1 (6 bases). This CDR3 is built from 15 residues. In germline, CDR1 is MNHEY, CDR2 SVGEGT. The V end lost 1 base, the J end lost 2 bases, and 11 bases lay between the germline ends. The CDR3 sequence is CASSYFRDTNTEAFF. In DNA, the CDR3 is TGTGCCAGCAGTTACTTTCGGGACACAAACACTGAAGCTTTCTTT.

This clonotype has only a few counts. V and J are TRBV7-2 and TRBJ2-3; TRBD2 is a possible D gene (7 bases). Trimming stripped 5 bases from V and 0 bases from J, with 21 bases between. Germline V gene sequence: CDR1 SGHTA, CDR2 FQGNSA. The CDR3 runs 18 residues. The CDR3 bases are TGTGCCAGCAGCCTCCAAGGGGGGGCCAGAGGTAGCACAGATACGCAGTATTTT. The encoded protein is CASSLQGGARGSTDTQYF.

This clonotype was recorded at least ten times. The V gene is TRBV7-6, the J gene TRBJ2-3, with a weak D call TRBD1 (6 bases). CDR1 and CDR2 (germline): SGHVS, FNYEAQ. V lost 8 bases and J 5 bases, leaving 20 bases between the germline ends. This CDR3 has 15 amino acids. The CDR3 bases are TGTGCCAGCTCCCTGCGACAGGATGGTAAAGATACGCAGTATTTT. Translating it yields CASSLRQDGKDTQYF.

This clonotype was recorded a few times. The chain employs TRBV20-1 and TRBJ2-5, with TRBD1 identical over 8 bases. Germline V gene sequence: CDR1 DFQATT, CDR2 SNEGSKA (reference sequence). CDR3 length: 13 residues. With V trimmed by 4 bases and J by 5 bases, 6 bases remained unmatched. The chain's CDR3 is CSATRTGSETQYF. Written as DNA, the CDR3 is TGCAGTGCTACCCGGACAGGGTCTGAGACCCAGTACTTC.